This T cell receptor beta chain came from a study of identical twins. This clonotype was detected ten times or more. V shed 5 bases, J shed 2 bases, and the junction held 2 bases outside the gene matches. CDR1 is SGHTA, CDR2 FQGNSA, per germline. CDR3 length: 15 amino acids. In every case, the donor was a healthy Caucasian. Each cDNA held unique molecular identifiers, and template switching gave it a universal primer site. TCRdb ran MiXCR on the 5' RACE reads and lists one entry per CDR3 protein. This table has some 1,600,000 distinct CDR3 sequences, 25% to 35% appearing once. The gene calls are TRBV7-2 and TRBJ2-7; the match to TRBD2 covers 14 bases. Sequencing input: cord blood. This TCR was sampled from a newborn girl in good health. Written as DNA, the CDR3 is TGTGCCAGCAGCCGACTAGCGGGAGGGCCCTACGAGCAGTACTTC. This encodes CASSRLAGGPYEQYF.